Each of the 6 T cell receptor beta chains below was sequenced from the same sample in a study of PD-1 blockade in mismatch repair-deficient tumors (dated by TCRdb to 2015 to 2018). Libraries were constructed by the immunoSEQ multiplex PCR assay. TCRdb provides this immuneACCESS table in a form limited to in-frame rearrangements. Some clones are lacking; in checked studies, under half of them reflect an unresolved V gene, and why the rest are absent is not known. The sample table holds about 38,000 clones, of which about four fifths were seen once. The top ten constitute under 25% of the sample. This material consisted of peripheral blood, taken 4 weeks after starting pembrolizumab. Receptors were obtained from an adult with mismatch repair-deficient cancer.

As DNA, the CDR3 is TGTGCCAGCTCACCACGGTTAAGGGGACCGGACAATGAGCAGTTCTTC. Encoded protein: CASSPRLRGPDNEQFF. The J gene is TRBJ2-1, the V gene TRBV18; D might be TRBD1 or TRBD2, each matching 5 bases. Trimming pared 1 base from V and 5 bases from J, leaving 15 bases between. There are 16 residues in the CDR3. CDR1 is KGHSH and CDR2 is LQKENI in the germline V gene.

V is TRBV7-9 and J is TRBJ1-3; a weak D match, TRBD1 (5 bases). This CDR3 region has 16 residues. CDR1 is SEHNR, CDR2 FQNEAQ, per germline (reference sequence). The ends were cut back, 7 bases at V and 3 bases at J, with 19 bases in the middle. As DNA, the CDR3 is TGTGCCAGCAACCCGGGGGAGGTGGCAGGTGGAAACACCATATATTTT. Translated: CASNPGEVAGGNTIYF. Complete variable domain (other parts from reference TRBV7-9 and TRBJ1-3): DTGVSQNPRHKITKRGQNVTFRCDPISEHNRLYWYRQTLGQGPEFLTYFQNEAQLEKSRLLSDRFSAERPKGSFSTLEIQRTEQGDSAMYLCASNPGEVAGGNTIYFGEGSWLTVV.

The J gene is TRBJ2-7, the V gene TRBV2; 7 bases agree with TRBD1. The CDR3 length is 15 residues. The germline CDR1 and CDR2 sequences are SNHLY and FYNNEI. J lost 3 bases, V lost 5 bases, and 10 bases had no gene match. In nucleotides, the CDR3 is TGTGCCAGCAGTTTTAATAGGGGACAGTTCTACGAGCAGTACTTC. Translation: CASSFNRGQFYEQYF.

The sample holds a few counts of this clone. The CDR3 region is CASSEVVDRAGGPTSYEQYF. The CDR3 DNA is TGTGCCAGCAGTGAAGTGGTGGACAGGGCCGGGGGCCCAACCTCCTACGAGCAGTACTTC. The rearrangement uses TRBV6-1 and TRBJ2-7; 8 bases are a match to TRBD1. Germline assignment: CDR1 MNHNS and CDR2 SASEGT. With 1 base clipped from V and 0 bases from J, the junction kept 17 bases outside the gene matches. This CDR3 is 20 amino acids long.

The chain combines TRBV10-3 with TRBJ2-2; 8 positions match TRBD1. The trim removed 8 bases at V and 3 bases at J, leaving 2 bases unmatched. Germline V CDR1 and CDR2: ENHRY, SYGVKD. CDR3 length: 13 residues. The CDR3 is CAIGQGDTGELFF. In DNA, the CDR3 is TGTGCCATCGGACAGGGTGACACCGGGGAGCTGTTTTTT.

In this sample, this clone turned up a few times. The rearrangement links TRBV11-2 to TRBJ1-2; unclear D gene. The V gene lost 4 bases and the J gene lost 3 bases, with 12 bases spanning the gap. The germline V gene has CDR1 SGHAT and CDR2 FQNNGV. CDR3 length: 14 residues. The CDR3 DNA reads as TGTGCCAGCAGCTCCCTGCGGGGATACTATGGCTACACCTTC. This encodes CASSSLRGYYGYTF.